This TCR beta chain was retrieved from a study of blood T cell repertoires in COVID-19. Sequencing used immunoSEQ multiplex PCR; TCRdb keeps in-frame clones, though not all of them. The table lists 150,000 to 200,000 clones, roughly 80% of them singletons, with approximately 2.4% in the top ten. This CDR3 contains 14 residues. V lost 3 bases, J lost 3 bases, and 2 bases stayed unmatched. Germline V gene sequence: CDR1 GTSNPN, CDR2 SVGIG (reference sequence). The sample consisted of peripheral blood. This TCR was sampled from a human donor with acute or convalescent COVID-19. The donor label of this sample is uncertain. The chain is built from TRBV30 and TRBJ2-7; 13 nucleotides align to TRBD2. CDR3 DNA sequence: TGTGCCTGGAGCCGGACTAGCGGGGGCTACGAGCAGTACTTC. It encodes CAWSRTSGGYEQYF.